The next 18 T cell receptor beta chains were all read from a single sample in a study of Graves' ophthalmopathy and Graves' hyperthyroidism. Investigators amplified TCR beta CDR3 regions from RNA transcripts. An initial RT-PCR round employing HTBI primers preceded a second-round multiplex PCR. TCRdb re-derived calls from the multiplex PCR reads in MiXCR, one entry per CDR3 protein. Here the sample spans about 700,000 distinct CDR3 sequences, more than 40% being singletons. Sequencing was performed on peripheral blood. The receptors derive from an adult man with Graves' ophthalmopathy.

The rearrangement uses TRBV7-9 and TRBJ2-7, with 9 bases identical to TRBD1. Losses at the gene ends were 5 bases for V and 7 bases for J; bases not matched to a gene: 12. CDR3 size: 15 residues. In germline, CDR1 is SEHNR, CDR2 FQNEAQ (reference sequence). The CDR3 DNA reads TGTGCCAGCAGCCCGGCCGGGACAGGGTCCAATGAGCAGTACTTC. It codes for CASSPAGTGSNEQYF.

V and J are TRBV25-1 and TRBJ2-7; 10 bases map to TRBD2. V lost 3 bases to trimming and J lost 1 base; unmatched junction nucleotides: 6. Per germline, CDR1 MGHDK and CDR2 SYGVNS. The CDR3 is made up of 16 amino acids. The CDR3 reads CASSDLSGRRSYEQYF. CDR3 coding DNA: TGTGCCAGCAGTGACCTTAGCGGGAGGCGTTCCTACGAGCAGTACTTC.

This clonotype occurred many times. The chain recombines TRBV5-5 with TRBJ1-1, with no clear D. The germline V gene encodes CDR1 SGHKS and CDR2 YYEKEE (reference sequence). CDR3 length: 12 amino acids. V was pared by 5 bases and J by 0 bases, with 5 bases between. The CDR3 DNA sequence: TGTGCCAGCAGAATGCTGAACACTGAAGCTTTCTTT. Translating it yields CASRMLNTEAFF.

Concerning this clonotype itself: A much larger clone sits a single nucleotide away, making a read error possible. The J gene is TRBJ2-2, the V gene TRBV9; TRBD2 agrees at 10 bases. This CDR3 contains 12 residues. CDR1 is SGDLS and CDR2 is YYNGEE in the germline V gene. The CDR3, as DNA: TGTGCCAGCAGCGTAGCTAGCGGGGGGCTGTTTTTT. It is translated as CASSVASGGLFF.

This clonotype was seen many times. The CDR3 protein is CASSLRAGGLSEAFF. CDR3 DNA: TGTGCCAGCAGCTTGCGGGCAGGGGGCTTGTCTGAAGCTTTCTTT. The J gene is TRBJ1-1, the V gene TRBV7-8, with 8 nucleotides matching TRBD1. V lost 3 bases, J lost 6 bases, and 9 bases stayed unmatched. The V gene's germline CDR1 is SGHVS and CDR2 FQNEAQ. This CDR3 has 15 residues.

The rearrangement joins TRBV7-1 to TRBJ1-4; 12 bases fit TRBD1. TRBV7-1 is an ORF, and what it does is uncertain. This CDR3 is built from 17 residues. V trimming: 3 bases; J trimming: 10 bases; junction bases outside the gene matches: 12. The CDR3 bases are TGTGCCAGCAGCTCCGAACCCTCCGGGACAGGGGGCGGAAAACTGTTTTTT. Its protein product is CASSSEPSGTGGGKLFF.

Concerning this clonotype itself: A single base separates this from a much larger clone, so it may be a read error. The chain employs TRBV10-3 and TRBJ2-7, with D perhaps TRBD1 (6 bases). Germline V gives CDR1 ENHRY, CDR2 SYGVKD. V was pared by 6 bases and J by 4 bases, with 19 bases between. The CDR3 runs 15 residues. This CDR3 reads CAISLAQGVGYEQYF. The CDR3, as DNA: TGTGCCATCAGCTTAGCACAGGGAGTAGGTTACGAGCAGTACTTC.

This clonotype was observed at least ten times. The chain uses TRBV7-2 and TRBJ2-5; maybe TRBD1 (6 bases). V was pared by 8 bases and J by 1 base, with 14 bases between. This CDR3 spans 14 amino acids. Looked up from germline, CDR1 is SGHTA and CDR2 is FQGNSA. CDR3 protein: CASAIGGPQETQYF. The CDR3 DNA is TGTGCCAGCGCCATAGGGGGACCCCAAGAGACCCAGTACTTC.

As DNA, the CDR3 is TGTGCCAGCAGCCTGGGACTAGCGGGGGAGTACCAAGAGACCCAGTACTTC. Translated, it gives CASSLGLAGEYQETQYF. The V gene is TRBV11-2, the J gene TRBJ2-5, with 14 bases identical to TRBD2. CDR1 and CDR2 (germline): SGHAT, FQNNGV. Losses at the gene ends were 5 bases for V and 0 bases for J; bases not matched to a gene: 5. The CDR3 consists of 17 residues.

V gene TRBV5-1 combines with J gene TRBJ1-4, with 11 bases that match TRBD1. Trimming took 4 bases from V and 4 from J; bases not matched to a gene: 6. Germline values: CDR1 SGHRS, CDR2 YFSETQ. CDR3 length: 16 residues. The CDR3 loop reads CASSGGDRGNNEKLFF. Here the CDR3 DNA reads TGCGCCAGCAGCGGCGGGGACAGGGGGAATAATGAAAAACTGTTTTTT.

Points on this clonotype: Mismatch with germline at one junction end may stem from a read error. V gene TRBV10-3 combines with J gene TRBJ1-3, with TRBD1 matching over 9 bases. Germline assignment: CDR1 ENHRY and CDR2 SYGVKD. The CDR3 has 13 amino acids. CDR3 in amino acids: CVISVGQGITIYF. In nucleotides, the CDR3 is TGTGTCATCAGTGTAGGACAGGGGATCACCATATATTTT.

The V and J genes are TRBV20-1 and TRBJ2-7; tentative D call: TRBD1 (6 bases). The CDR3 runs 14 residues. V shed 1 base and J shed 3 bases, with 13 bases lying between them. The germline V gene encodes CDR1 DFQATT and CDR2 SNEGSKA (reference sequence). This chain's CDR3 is CSARGQDSSYEQYF. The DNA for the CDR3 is TGCAGTGCTAGAGGCCAGGACAGCAGCTACGAGCAGTACTTC.

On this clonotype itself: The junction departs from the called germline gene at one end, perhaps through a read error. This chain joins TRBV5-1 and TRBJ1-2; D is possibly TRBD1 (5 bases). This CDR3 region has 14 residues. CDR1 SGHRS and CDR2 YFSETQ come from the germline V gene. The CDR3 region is CPSSLAGYNYGYTF. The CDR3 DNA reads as TGCCCCAGCAGCTTAGCAGGGTACAACTATGGCTACACCTTC.

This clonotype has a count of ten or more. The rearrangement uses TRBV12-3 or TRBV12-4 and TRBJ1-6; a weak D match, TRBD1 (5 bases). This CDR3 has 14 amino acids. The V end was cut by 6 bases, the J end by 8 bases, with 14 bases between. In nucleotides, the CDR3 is TGTGCCAGCAGCCTTGGGCAGGGACATTCACCCCTCCACTTT. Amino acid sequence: CASSLGQGHSPLHF.

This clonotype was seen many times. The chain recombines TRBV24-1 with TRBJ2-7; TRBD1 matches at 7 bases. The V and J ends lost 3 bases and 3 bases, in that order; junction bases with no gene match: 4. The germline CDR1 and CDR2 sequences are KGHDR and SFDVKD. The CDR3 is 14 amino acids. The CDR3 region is CATSDPTGNYEQYF. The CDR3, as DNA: TGTGCCACCAGTGATCCGACAGGGAACTACGAGCAGTACTTC.

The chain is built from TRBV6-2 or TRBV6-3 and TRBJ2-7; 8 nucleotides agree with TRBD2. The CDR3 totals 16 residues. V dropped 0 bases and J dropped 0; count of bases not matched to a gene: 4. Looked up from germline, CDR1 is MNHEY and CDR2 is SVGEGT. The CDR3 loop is CASSYSILADSYEQYF. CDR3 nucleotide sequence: TGTGCCAGCAGTTACTCGATACTAGCGGACTCCTACGAGCAGTACTTC.

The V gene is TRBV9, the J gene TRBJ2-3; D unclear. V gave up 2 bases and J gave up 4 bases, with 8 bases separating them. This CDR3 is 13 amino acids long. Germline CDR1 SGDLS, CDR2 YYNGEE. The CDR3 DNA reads TGTGCCAGCAGCGTCGCCTCCGCAGATACGCAGTATTTT. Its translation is CASSVASADTQYF.

In DNA form, the CDR3 reads TGTGCCAGTAGCCGGGGCGAAGGAAACACCATATATTTT. Protein product: CASSRGEGNTIYF. This rearrangement joins TRBV19 to TRBJ1-3, with D possibly matching TRBD1 (5 bases). V was trimmed by 6 bases and J by 4 bases, leaving 10 bases between them. The CDR3 loop spans 13 amino acids. The germline V gene has CDR1 LNHDA and CDR2 SQIVND (reference sequence).